What follows are 25 T cell receptor beta chains derived from one specimen sequenced in a study. Via MiXCR, TCRdb re-called the 5' RACE reads, giving one row per CDR3 protein. This sample has over 8,000 distinct CDR3 sequences, with around a third found just once. Cells sorted as Tregs were CD4+, CD25+ and CD127-/low. The specimen was Tregs sorted from blood. The source of these receptors is a female donor with breast cancer.

The V call is TRBV6-6, the J call TRBJ2-2; TRBD1 agrees at 12 bases. V dropped 5 bases and J dropped 6; count of bases not matched to a gene: 7. This CDR3 spans 16 amino acids. The germline V gene has CDR1 MNHNY and CDR2 SVGAGI (reference sequence). The DNA of the CDR3 is TGTGCCAGCAGTGAAACCGGGACAGGGGGCTCCGGGGAGCTGTTTTTT. Protein: CASSETGTGGSGELFF.

This clonotype turned up a few times. Possible read error: a much larger clone is one base away. The chain joins TRBV7-6 to TRBJ2-3, with TRBD2 matching over 9 bases. The ends lost 0 bases at V and 11 bases at J; junction bases unmatched: 9. Germline V gene data show CDR1 as SGHVS and CDR2 as FNYEAQ. The CDR3 covers 15 residues. The CDR3 bases are TGTGCCAGCAGCTTAGCCGCGGGAGGGCCTTTCAGGCAGTATTTT. Its protein product is CASSLAAGGPFRQYF.

Worth noting for this clonotype: This could be a read error, since a much larger clone is one nucleotide away. The CDR3, as DNA: TGCAGTGCTAAAGACGATGGGGACAGGGCCAACACTGAAGCTTTCTTT. This codes for CSAKDDGDRANTEAFF. The chain links TRBV20-1 to TRBJ1-1; 9 positions match TRBD1. The CDR3 is made up of 16 amino acids. V lost 4 bases, J lost 2 bases, and 11 bases stayed unmatched. Germline V gene data show CDR1 as DFQATT and CDR2 as SNEGSKA (reference sequence).

This clonotype has just a few counts. The rearrangement joins TRBV7-6 to TRBJ1-1; 11 nucleotides match TRBD1. CDR1 and CDR2 from the germline V gene are SGHVS and FNYEAQ. This CDR3 is built from 16 residues. With V trimmed by 5 bases and J by 5 bases, 10 bases remained unmatched. The CDR3 here is CASSGRTGGLGTEAFF. In DNA form, the CDR3 reads TGTGCCAGCAGCGGAAGGACAGGGGGCCTGGGAACTGAAGCTTTCTTT. The full variable domain, completed using reference TRBV7-6 and TRBJ1-1, is GAGVSQSPRYKVTKRGQDVALRCDPISGHVSLYWYRQALGQGPEFLTYFNYEAQQDKSGLPNDRFSAERPEGSISTLTIQRTEQRDSAMYRCASSGRTGGLGTEAFFGQGTRLTVV.

The chain combines TRBV7-3 with TRBJ2-3; the match to TRBD2 covers 9 bases. J was trimmed by 2 bases and V by 5 bases; bases with no gene match: 8. The CDR3 runs to 16 residues. Germline CDR1 SGHTA, CDR2 FQGTGA. Here the CDR3 DNA reads TGTGCCAGCAGCATGACTGGCGGGAGGGCCACAGATACGCAGTATTTT. Its protein is CASSMTGGRATDTQYF.

Only a few counts were recorded for this clonotype. One end of the junction is discordant with germline, which a read error may explain. V usage is TRBV5-1 and J usage is TRBJ1-1; weak D call: TRBD1 (5 bases). Germline-derived CDR1 and CDR2 are SGHRS and YFSETQ. The CDR3 length is 12 residues. CDR3: CASSLGGETPRF. The CDR3 region has the DNA TGCGCCAGCAGCTTGGGAGGGGAAACCCCTCGTTTT.

Comment on this clonotype: A read error is likely, as this CDR3 ends without the conserved phenylalanine or tryptophan. The V call is TRBV6-1, the J call TRBJ1-5, with D possibly TRBD1 on 6 matching bases. CDR1 is MNHNS and CDR2 is SASEGT in the germline V gene. Trimming stripped 2 bases from V and 6 bases from J, with 11 bases between. CDR3 length: 14 residues. CDR3 protein: CASSEHQGSQPQHL. The DNA for the CDR3 is TGTGCCAGCAGTGAACACCAGGGGAGTCAGCCCCAGCATCTT.

Concerning this clonotype: The junction and the germline gene differ at one end; a read error may be behind it. V is TRBV6-5 and J is TRBJ1-1, with D maybe TRBD1 (5 bases). CDR3 length equals 15 residues. The germline CDR1 and CDR2 sequences are MNHEY and SVGAGI. CDR3 loop: CASSYISGANTGAFF. The CDR3 nucleotides are TGTGCCAGCAGTTATATCTCCGGGGCGAACACTGGAGCTTTCTTT.

The chain carries TRBV6-5 and TRBJ1-1; D might be TRBD1 (6 bases). Trimming pared 6 bases from V and 4 bases from J, leaving 15 bases between. This CDR3 is built from 14 residues. Germline V CDR1 and CDR2: MNHEY, SVGAGI. CDR3 protein: CASSWGRTATEAFF. In DNA form, the CDR3 reads TGTGCCAGCAGCTGGGGTCGGACAGCCACTGAAGCTTTCTTT.

This clonotype was seen more than once but under ten times. The genes are TRBV5-5 and TRBJ2-5, with D uncertain. CDR1 is SGHKS, CDR2 YYEKEE, per germline (reference sequence). V lost 0 bases and J lost 4, with 7 bases in between. CDR3 length equals 13 residues. The CDR3 nucleotides are TGTGCCAGCAGCTTGGGTAACCGAGAGACCCAGTACTTC. It specifies CASSLGNRETQYF.

This clonotype is medium-sized in the sample. The genes are TRBV20-1 and TRBJ1-5; tentative D call: TRBD1 (5 bases). This CDR3 has 15 residues. Germline V gives CDR1 DFQATT, CDR2 SNEGSKA (reference sequence). Trimming cost V 3 bases and J 0 bases, with 12 bases left between them. CDR3 protein: CSASASGTSNQPQHF. CDR3 nucleotides: TGCAGTGCTAGTGCCTCAGGGACTAGCAATCAGCCCCAGCATTTT.

The chain is built from TRBV9 and TRBJ2-5; D gene ambiguous. With 1 base removed from V and 0 bases from J, the gap between germline ends came to 10 bases. The CDR3 totals 15 residues. The V gene's germline CDR1 is SGDLS and CDR2 YYNGEE. CDR3 DNA: TGTGCCAGCAGCGTAATTGGCAGTCACCAAGAGACCCAGTACTTC. It codes for CASSVIGSHQETQYF.

In its sample, this clonotype is medium-sized. The chain is built from TRBV4-1 and TRBJ2-1; 10 bases agree with TRBD2. The germline gives CDR1 MGHRA, CDR2 YSYEKL. Unmatched junction bases numbered 5, after V lost 0 bases and J lost 3 bases. This CDR3 spans 17 amino acids. The CDR3 protein is CASSQEGVAGGYNEQFF. The DNA for the CDR3 is TGCGCCAGCAGCCAAGAAGGGGTAGCGGGAGGCTACAATGAGCAGTTCTTC.

This clonotype occurred a few times. CDR3 amino acids: CSARGTDLSYNSPLHF. The CDR3 DNA sequence: TGCAGTGCCCGTGGGACGGACCTCTCCTATAATTCACCCCTCCACTTT. J is TRBJ1-6 and V is TRBV20-1, with D possibly being TRBD1 (5 bases). The germline gives CDR1 DFQATT, CDR2 SNEGSKA (reference sequence). The CDR3 contains 16 residues. Trimming cost V 6 bases and J 0 bases, with 15 bases left between them.

This clonotype is medium-sized (0.01 to 0.1%). V usage is TRBV4-3 and J usage is TRBJ2-5; D assignment may be TRBD1 or TRBD2 (5 bases each). Trimming took off 1 base at V and 5 bases at J, with 20 bases between the two ends. The CDR3 spans 17 residues. Germline assignment: CDR1 LGHNA and CDR2 YSLEER. The CDR3 DNA follows: TGCGCCAGCAGCCAAGGGACACGGCAGACTATCGGGGAGACCCAGTACTTC. Translating gives CASSQGTRQTIGETQYF.

This chain joins TRBV3-1 and TRBJ2-1, with 15 bases aligning to TRBD2. J lost 8 bases, V lost 2 bases, and 13 bases had no gene match. Germline loops: CDR1 LGHDT, CDR2 YNNKEL (reference sequence). CDR3 size: 19 residues. The CDR3 loop reads CASSQHLTGLAGGWDEQFF. The CDR3 bases are TGTGCCAGCAGCCAACACCTAACAGGACTAGCGGGAGGGTGGGATGAGCAGTTCTTC.

This clonotype is medium-sized. The chain is built from TRBV25-1 and TRBJ1-2; 7 nucleotides agree with TRBD1. This CDR3 is built from 14 residues. Germline V lookup: CDR1 MGHDK, CDR2 SYGVNS. Trimming took 7 bases from V and 7 from J; bases not matched to a gene: 12. The chain's CDR3 is CASTSLSGQSGYTF. In nucleotides, the CDR3 is TGTGCCAGCACCTCTCTGTCGGGACAGAGTGGCTACACCTTC.

This clonotype was observed a few times. This rearrangement joins TRBV28 to TRBJ1-2; a possible D gene is TRBD1 (5 bases). CDR1 is MDHEN and CDR2 is SYDVKM in the germline V gene. The CDR3 has 13 residues. V was trimmed by 11 bases and J by 6 bases, leaving 19 bases between them. The CDR3 DNA follows: TGTGCCTTCGGGGGAGGGATCGCCGATGGCTACACCTTC. Protein: CAFGGGIADGYTF.

The V gene is TRBV4-3, the J gene TRBJ2-5; unclear D gene. CDR1 is LGHNA, CDR2 YSLEER, per germline. CDR3 length: 12 amino acids. With 0 bases removed from V and 7 bases from J, the gap between germline ends came to 6 bases. CDR3 DNA: TGCGCCAGCAGCCAAGATCGGAGGACCCAGTACTTC. Its translation is CASSQDRRTQYF.

This sequence joins TRBV7-6 and TRBJ1-3; the D gene is possibly TRBD1 (6 bases). Deletions cut 3 bases from V and 4 bases from J, with 13 bases between. This CDR3 is 15 amino acids long. CDR1 is SGHVS, CDR2 FNYEAQ, per germline. CDR3 sequence reads: CASSLAGTKGNTIYF. CDR3 nucleotides: TGTGCCAGCAGCTTGGCAGGGACAAAGGGAAACACCATATATTTT. Drawing the rest from reference TRBV7-6 and TRBJ1-3, the complete variable domain is GAGVSQSPRYKVTKRGQDVALRCDPISGHVSLYWYRQALGQGPEFLTYFNYEAQQDKSGLPNDRFSAERPEGSISTLTIQRTEQRDSAMYRCASSLAGTKGNTIYFGEGSWLTVV.

On this clonotype itself: A much bigger clone sits one base away, suggesting this may be a read error. This chain links TRBV20-1 with TRBJ2-6, with D possibly TRBD2 on 5 matching bases. The CDR3 has 14 amino acids. Per the germline V gene, CDR1 is DFQATT and CDR2 is SNEGSKA (reference sequence). The V end was cut by 4 bases, the J end by 2 bases, with 9 bases between. CDR3 nucleotides: TGCAGTGCTACGCGGGCTGCTGGGGCCAACGTCCTGACTTTC. Translation gives CSATRAAGANVLTF.

By proportion, this clonotype is medium-sized. The V gene is TRBV4-2, the J gene TRBJ2-3, with 7 bases matching TRBD2. CDR3 length: 20 amino acids. CDR1 LGHNA and CDR2 YNFKEQ come from the germline V gene. J lost 2 bases, V lost 0 bases, and 17 bases had no gene match. The CDR3 region has the DNA TGTGCCAGCAGCCAAGAATTGGGCGGGAGAGGAAGGATCTCCACAGATACGCAGTATTTT. Residues: CASSQELGGRGRISTDTQYF.

The V and J genes are TRBV6-2 or TRBV6-3 and TRBJ2-5, with TRBD2 identical over 7 bases. Germline V gene data show CDR1 as MNHEY and CDR2 as SVGEGT. This CDR3 comprises 16 residues. V lost 1 base and J lost 1; bases outside the gene matches: 6. The CDR3 here is CASSYLNLAVQETQYF. The CDR3 nucleotides are TGTGCCAGCAGTTACTTGAACCTAGCGGTCCAAGAGACCCAGTACTTC.

This rearrangement joins TRBV7-9 to TRBJ2-5, with TRBD2 matching 13 bases. V shed 2 bases and J 3 bases; nucleotides not matched to a gene: 3. The V gene's germline CDR1 is SEHNR and CDR2 FQNEAQ (reference sequence). The CDR3 has 16 amino acids. The CDR3 sequence: CASSLTGLAGKETQYF. DNA for the CDR3: TGTGCCAGCAGCTTAACGGGACTAGCGGGAAAAGAGACCCAGTACTTC.

The gene calls are TRBV19 and TRBJ2-1, with 7 bases fitting TRBD1. This CDR3 contains 16 residues. Per germline, CDR1 LNHDA and CDR2 SQIVND (reference sequence). The trim removed 5 bases at V and 4 bases at J, leaving 11 bases unmatched. This CDR3 is CASSHRGRLKYNEQFF. CDR3 nucleotides: TGTGCCAGTAGTCACAGGGGTCGACTTAAATACAATGAGCAGTTCTTC.